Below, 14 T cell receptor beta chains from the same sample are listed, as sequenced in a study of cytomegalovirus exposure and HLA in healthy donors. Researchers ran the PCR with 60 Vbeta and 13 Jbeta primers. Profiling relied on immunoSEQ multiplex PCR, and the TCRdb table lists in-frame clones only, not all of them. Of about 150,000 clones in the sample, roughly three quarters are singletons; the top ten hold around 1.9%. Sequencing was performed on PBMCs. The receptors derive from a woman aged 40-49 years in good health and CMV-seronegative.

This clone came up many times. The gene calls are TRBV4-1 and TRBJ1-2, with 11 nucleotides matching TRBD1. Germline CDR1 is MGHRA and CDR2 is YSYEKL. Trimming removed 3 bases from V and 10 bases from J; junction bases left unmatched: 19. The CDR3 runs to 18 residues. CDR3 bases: TGCGCCAGCAGCCAGTGGGTCCAGGACAGGGGGCGCAAGGATGTCTACACCTTC. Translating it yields CASSQWVQDRGRKDVYTF.

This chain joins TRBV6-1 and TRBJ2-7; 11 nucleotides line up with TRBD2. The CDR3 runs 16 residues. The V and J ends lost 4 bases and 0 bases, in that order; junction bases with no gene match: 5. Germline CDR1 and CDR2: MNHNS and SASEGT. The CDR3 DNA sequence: TGTGCCAGCAGTGTACCGGGACTAGCGGTCTCCTACGAGCAGTACTTC. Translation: CASSVPGLAVSYEQYF.

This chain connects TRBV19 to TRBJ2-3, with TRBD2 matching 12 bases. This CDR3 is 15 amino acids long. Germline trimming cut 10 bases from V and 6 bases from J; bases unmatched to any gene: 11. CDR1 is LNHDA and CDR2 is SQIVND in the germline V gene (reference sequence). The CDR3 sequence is CATRSALAGGDTQYF. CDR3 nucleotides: TGTGCCACTAGAAGCGCACTAGCGGGGGGTGATACGCAGTATTTT.

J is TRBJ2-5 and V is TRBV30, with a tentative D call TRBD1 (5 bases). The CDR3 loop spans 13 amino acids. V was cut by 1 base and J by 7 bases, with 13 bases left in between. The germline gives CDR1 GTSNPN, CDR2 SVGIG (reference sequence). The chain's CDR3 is CAWSGTSWGTQYF. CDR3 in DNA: TGTGCCTGGAGTGGGACATCATGGGGGACCCAGTACTTC.

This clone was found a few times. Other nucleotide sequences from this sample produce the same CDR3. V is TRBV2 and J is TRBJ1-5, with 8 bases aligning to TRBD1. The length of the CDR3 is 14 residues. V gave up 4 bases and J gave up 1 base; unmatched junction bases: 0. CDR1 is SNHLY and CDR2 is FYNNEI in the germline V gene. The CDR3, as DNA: TGTGCCAGCAGTGGGACAGGGAGCAATCAGCCCCAGCATTTT. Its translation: CASSGTGSNQPQHF.

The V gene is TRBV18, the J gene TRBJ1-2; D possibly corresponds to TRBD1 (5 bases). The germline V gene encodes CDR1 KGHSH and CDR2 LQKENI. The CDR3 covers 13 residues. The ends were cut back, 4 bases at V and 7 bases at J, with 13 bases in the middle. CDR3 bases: TGTGCCAGCTCACTCGCCCAGGGCTCTGGCTACACCTTC. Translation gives CASSLAQGSGYTF.

The CDR3 sequence is CASSLQLRGYQETQYF. The CDR3 DNA is TGTGCCAGCAGCTTGCAGCTTCGCGGATACCAAGAGACCCAGTACTTC. The chain couples TRBV5-6 to TRBJ2-5; the D is unclear. This CDR3 has 16 amino acids. The V gene's germline CDR1 is SGHDT and CDR2 YYEEEE. V was pared by 1 base and J by 0 bases, with 13 bases between. Complete variable domain (other parts from reference TRBV5-6 and TRBJ2-5): DAGVTQSPTHLIKTRGQQVTLRCSPKSGHDTVSWYQQALGQGPQFIFQYYEEEERQRGNFPDRFSGHQFPNYSSELNVNALLLGDSALYLCASSLQLRGYQETQYFGPGTRLLVL.

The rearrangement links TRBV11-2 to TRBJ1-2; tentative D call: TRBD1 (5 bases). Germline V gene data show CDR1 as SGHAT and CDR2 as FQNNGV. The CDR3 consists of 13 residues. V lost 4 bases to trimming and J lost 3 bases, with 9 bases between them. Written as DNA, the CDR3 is TGTGCCAGCAGCTCGGGGGGTGACTATGGCTACACCTTC. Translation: CASSSGGDYGYTF.

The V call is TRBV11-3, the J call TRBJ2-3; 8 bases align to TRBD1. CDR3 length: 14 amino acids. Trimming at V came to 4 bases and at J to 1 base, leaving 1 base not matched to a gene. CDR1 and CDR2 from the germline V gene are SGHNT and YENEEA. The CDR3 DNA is TGTGCCAGCAGCTCAGGGGGCGGCACAGATACGCAGTATTTT. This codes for CASSSGGGTDTQYF.

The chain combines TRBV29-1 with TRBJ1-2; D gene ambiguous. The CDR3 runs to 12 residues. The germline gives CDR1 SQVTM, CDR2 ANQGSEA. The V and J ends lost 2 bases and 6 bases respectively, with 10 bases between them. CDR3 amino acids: CSVESGEDGYTF. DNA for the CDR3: TGCAGCGTTGAATCCGGGGAGGATGGCTACACCTTC.

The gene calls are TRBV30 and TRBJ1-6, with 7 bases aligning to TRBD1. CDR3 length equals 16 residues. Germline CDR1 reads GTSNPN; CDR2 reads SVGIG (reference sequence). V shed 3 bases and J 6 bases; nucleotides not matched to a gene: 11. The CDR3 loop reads CAWRKPYRGGNSPLHF. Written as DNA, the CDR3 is TGTGCCTGGAGAAAACCTTACAGGGGAGGTAATTCACCCCTCCACTTT.

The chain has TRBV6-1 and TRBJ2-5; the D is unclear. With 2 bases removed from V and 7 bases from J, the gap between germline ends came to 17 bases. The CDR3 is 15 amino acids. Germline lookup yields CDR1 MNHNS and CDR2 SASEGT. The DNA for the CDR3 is TGTGCCAGCAGTGAACCACGTATTGGCTCTGGGACCCAGTACTTC. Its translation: CASSEPRIGSGTQYF.

The CDR3 bases are TGTGCCAGCAGGGTTAGGACAGGGGAGGCCTATGGCTACACCTTC. The encoded protein is CASRVRTGEAYGYTF. This sequence joins TRBV2 and TRBJ1-2, with 9 nucleotides matching TRBD1. Trimming removed 6 bases from V and 4 bases from J; junction bases left unmatched: 9. The CDR3 has 15 amino acids. CDR1 and CDR2 (germline): SNHLY, FYNNEI.

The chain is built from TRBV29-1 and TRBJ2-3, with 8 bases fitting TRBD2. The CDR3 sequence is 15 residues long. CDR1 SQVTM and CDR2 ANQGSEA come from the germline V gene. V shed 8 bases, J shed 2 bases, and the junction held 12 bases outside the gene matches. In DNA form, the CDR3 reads TGCAGCTCTTTGGGGCGCGGGGGGATCACAGATACGCAGTATTTT. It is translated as CSSLGRGGITDTQYF.